Below, one T cell receptor beta chain is given with its context. This sample stems from a study of blood T cell repertoires in COVID-19. Turning to the study itself: T cells, B-cell-depleted T cells, or PBMCs supplied cDNA or gDNA.

Germline values: CDR1 MDHEN, CDR2 SYDVKM. V shed 3 bases, J shed 7 bases, and the junction held 10 bases outside the gene matches. There are 16 residues in the CDR3. Source study methods: Estimates of nucleated cell counts were drawn from the amplification of reference gene primers. Data came from immunoSEQ multiplex PCR; TCRdb stores just in-frame clones and leaves some out. From that table come the V and J calls and clone size; the DNA was used to work out D and trimming. The table includes around 400,000 clones, 89% detected once. Recovery among Cohort 3 donors was established by two negative PCRs, clearance, or symptom resolution.

This clonotype was sampled from a woman aged 30 to 39 who had recovered from COVID-19. V is TRBV28 and J is TRBJ2-3; 10 positions match TRBD1. The sample taken for sequencing was PBMCs or T cells enriched from blood (not recorded which). The CDR3 loop is CASSFFGGQGSYTQYF. The CDR3 DNA follows: TGTGCCAGCAGTTTTTTCGGGGGACAGGGGAGTTATACGCAGTATTTT.